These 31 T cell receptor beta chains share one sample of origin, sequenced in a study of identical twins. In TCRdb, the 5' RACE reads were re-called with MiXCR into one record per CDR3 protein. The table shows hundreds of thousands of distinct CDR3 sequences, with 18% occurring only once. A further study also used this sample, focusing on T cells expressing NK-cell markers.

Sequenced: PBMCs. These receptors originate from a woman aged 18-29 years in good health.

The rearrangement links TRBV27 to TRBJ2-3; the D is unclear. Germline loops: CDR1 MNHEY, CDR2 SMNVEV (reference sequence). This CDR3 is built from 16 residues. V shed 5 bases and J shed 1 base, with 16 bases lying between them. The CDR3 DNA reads TGTGCCAGCAGTCTGTCCCTCCGACTTGGCACAGATACGCAGTATTTT. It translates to CASSLSLRLGTDTQYF.

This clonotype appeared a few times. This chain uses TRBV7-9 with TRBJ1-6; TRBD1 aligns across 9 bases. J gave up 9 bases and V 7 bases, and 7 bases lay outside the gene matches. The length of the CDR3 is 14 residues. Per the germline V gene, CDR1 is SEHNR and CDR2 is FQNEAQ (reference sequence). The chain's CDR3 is CASTWGQGSSPLHF. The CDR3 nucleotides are TGTGCCAGCACCTGGGGACAGGGCAGTTCACCCCTCCACTTT.

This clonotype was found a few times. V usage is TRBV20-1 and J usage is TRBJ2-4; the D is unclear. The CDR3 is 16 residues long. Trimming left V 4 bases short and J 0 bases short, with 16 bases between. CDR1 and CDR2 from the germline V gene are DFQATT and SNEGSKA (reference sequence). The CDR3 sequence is CSAKAWQRVAKNIQYF. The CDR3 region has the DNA TGCAGTGCTAAGGCCTGGCAGCGTGTAGCCAAAAACATTCAGTACTTC.

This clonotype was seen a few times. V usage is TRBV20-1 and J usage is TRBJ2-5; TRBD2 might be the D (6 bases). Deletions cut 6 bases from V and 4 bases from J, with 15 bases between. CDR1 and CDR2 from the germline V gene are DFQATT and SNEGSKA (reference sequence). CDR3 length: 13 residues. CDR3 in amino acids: CSALRVEGETQYF. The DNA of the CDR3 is TGCAGTGCCCTCCGTGTGGAGGGAGAGACCCAGTACTTC.

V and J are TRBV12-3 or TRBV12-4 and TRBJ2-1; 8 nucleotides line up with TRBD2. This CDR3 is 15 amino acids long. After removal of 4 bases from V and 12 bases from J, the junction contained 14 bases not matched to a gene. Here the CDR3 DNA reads TGTGCCAGCAGTTCGTCCCGGGAGCGGGGGACCCGGCAGTTCTTC. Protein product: CASSSSRERGTRQFF.

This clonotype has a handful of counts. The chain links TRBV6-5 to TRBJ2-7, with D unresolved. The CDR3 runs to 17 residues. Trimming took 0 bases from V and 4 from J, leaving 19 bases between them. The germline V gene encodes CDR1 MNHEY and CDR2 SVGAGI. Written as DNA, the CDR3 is TGTGCCAGCAGTTACTCGGGAACGTGGGGTGTGGATTACGAGCAGTACTTC. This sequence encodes CASSYSGTWGVDYEQYF.

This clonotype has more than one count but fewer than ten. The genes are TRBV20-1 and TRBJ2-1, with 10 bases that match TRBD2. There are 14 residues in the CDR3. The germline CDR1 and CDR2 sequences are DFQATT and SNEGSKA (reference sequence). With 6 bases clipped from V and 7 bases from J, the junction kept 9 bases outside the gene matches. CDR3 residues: CSASLAGARNEQFF. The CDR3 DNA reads TGCAGTGCGTCCCTAGCGGGAGCTAGGAATGAGCAGTTCTTC.

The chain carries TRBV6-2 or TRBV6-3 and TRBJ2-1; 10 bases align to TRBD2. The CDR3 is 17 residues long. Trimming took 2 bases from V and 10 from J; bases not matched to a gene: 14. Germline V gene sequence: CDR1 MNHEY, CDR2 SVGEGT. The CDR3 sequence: CASSYRSGRESRIEQFF. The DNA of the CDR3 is TGTGCCAGCAGTTACAGGAGCGGGAGGGAGTCGCGGATCGAGCAGTTCTTC.

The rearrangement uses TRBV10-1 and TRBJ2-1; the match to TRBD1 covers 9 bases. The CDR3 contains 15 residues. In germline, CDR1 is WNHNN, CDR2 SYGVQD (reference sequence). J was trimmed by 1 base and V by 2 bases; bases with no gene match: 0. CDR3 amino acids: CASSEGTGSYNEQFF. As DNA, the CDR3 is TGCGCCAGCAGTGAGGGGACAGGGTCCTACAATGAGCAGTTCTTC.

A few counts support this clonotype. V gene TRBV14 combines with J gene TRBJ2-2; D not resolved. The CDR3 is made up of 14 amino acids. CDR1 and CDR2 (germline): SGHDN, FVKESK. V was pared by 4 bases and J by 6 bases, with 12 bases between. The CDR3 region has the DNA TGTGCCAGCAGCCCGCTAGGAGAAGCCGGGGAGCTGTTTTTT. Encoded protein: CASSPLGEAGELFF. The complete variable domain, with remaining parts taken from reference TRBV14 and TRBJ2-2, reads EAGVTQFPSHSVIEKGQTVTLRCDPISGHDNLYWYRRVMGKEIKFLLHFVKESKQDESGMPNNRFLAERTGGTYSTLKVQPAELEDSGVYFCASSPLGEAGELFFGEGSRLTVL.

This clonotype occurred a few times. CDR3 protein: CASKLSGTYEQYF. Here the CDR3 DNA reads TGTGCCAGCAAGCTCTCGGGAACCTACGAGCAGTACTTC. J is TRBJ2-7 and V is TRBV6-2 or TRBV6-3; D is perhaps TRBD2 (5 bases). V lost 7 bases, J lost 2 bases, and 12 bases lay in between. This CDR3 has 13 residues. CDR1 is MNHEY and CDR2 is SVGEGT in the germline V gene.

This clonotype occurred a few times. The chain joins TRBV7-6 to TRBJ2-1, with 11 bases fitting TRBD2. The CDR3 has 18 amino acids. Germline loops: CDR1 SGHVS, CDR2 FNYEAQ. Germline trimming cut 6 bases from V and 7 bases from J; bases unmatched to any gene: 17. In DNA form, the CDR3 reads TGTGCCAGCAGGTCGACTACCATAGCGGGGGGGCCCAGAAATGAGCAGTTCTTC. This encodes CASRSTTIAGGPRNEQFF. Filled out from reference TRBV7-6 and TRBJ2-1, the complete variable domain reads GAGVSQSPRYKVTKRGQDVALRCDPISGHVSLYWYRQALGQGPEFLTYFNYEAQQDKSGLPNDRFSAERPEGSISTLTIQRTEQRDSAMYRCASRSTTIAGGPRNEQFFGPGTRLTVL.

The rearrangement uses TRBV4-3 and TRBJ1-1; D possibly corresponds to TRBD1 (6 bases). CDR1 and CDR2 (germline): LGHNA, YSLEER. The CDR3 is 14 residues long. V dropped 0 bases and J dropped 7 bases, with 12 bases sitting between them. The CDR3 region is CASSQDPGGYEAFF. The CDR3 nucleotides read TGCGCCAGCAGCCAAGATCCGGGGGGCTATGAAGCTTTCTTT.

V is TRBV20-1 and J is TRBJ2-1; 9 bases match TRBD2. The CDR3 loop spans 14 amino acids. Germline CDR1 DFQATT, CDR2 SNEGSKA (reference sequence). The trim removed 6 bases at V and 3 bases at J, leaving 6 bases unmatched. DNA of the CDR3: TGCAGTGCCGAAGGCGGGAGGGGCTACAATGAGCAGTTCTTC. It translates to CSAEGGRGYNEQFF.

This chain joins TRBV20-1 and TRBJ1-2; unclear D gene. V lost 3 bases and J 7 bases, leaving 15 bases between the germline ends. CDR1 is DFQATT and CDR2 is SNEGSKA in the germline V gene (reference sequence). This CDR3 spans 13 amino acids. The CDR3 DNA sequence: TGCAGTGCTAGGGGCCCCACAAGGACTGGCTACACCTTC. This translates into CSARGPTRTGYTF.

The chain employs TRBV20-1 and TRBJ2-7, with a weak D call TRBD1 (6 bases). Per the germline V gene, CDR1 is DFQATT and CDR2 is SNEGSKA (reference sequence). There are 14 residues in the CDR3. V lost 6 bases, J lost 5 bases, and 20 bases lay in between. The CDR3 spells CSATYRVRVNEQYF. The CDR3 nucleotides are TGCAGTGCAACCTACAGGGTTAGAGTGAACGAGCAGTACTTC.

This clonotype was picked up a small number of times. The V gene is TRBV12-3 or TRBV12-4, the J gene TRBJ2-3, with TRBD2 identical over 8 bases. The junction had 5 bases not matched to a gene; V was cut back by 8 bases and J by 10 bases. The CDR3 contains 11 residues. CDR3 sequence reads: CASGLAGPQYF. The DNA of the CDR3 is TGTGCCAGCGGGCTAGCGGGTCCGCAGTATTTT.

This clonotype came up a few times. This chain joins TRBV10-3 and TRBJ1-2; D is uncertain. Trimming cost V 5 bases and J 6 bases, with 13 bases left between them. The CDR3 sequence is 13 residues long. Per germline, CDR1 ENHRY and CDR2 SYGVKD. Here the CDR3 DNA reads TGTGCCATCAGTCAAGAGCAATCGGATGGCTACACCTTC. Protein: CAISQEQSDGYTF.

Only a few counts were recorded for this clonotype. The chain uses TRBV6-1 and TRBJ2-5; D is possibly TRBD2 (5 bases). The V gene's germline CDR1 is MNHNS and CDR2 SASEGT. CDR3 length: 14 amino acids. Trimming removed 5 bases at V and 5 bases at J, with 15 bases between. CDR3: CASSPGSIRETQYF. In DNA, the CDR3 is TGTGCCAGCAGTCCGGGATCTATCCGCGAGACCCAGTACTTC.

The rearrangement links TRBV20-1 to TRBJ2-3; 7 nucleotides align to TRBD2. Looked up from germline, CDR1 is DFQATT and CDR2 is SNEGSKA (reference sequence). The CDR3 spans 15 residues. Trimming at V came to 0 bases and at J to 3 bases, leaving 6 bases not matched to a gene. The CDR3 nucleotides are TGCAGTGCTAGAGATGCGGGAGAATTGACAGATACGCAGTATTTT. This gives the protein CSARDAGELTDTQYF.

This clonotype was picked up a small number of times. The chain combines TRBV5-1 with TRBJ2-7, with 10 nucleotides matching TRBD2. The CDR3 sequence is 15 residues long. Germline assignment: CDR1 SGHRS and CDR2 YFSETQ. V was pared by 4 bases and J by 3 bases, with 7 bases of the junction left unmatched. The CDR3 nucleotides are TGCGCCAGCAGCCCCGGACTAGCGGAAATCTACGAGCAGTACTTC. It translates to CASSPGLAEIYEQYF.

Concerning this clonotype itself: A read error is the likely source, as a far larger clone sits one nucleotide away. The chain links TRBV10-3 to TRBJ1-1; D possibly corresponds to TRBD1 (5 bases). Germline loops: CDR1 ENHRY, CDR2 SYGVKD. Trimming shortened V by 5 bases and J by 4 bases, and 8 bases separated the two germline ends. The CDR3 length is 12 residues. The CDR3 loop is CAISLGGTEAFF. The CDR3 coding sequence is TGTGCCATCAGTTTGGGGGGCACTGAAGCTTTCTTT.

The CDR3 region has the DNA TGTGCCAGCAGTCAAGGACAGGGTAAAGAGCAAGAGACCCAGTACTTC. This codes for CASSQGQGKEQETQYF. V usage is TRBV12-3 or TRBV12-4 and J usage is TRBJ2-5; TRBD1 agrees at 8 bases. The CDR3 length is 16 residues. With 5 bases clipped from V and 2 bases from J, the junction kept 10 bases outside the gene matches.

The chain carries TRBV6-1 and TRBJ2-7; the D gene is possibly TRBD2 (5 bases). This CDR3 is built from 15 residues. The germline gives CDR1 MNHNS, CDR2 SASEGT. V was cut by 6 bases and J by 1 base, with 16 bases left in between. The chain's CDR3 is CASRFEAAPSYEQYF. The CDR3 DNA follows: TGTGCCAGCAGATTTGAAGCGGCGCCTTCCTACGAGCAGTACTTC.

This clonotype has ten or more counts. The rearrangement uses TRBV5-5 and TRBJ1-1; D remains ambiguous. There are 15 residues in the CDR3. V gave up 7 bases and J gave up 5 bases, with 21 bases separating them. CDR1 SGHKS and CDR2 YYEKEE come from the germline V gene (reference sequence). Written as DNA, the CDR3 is TGTGCCAGCGCCCCTAGCGTGGCTGAAGGGACTGAAGCTTTCTTT. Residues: CASAPSVAEGTEAFF. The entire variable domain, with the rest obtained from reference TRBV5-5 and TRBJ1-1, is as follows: DAGVTQSPTHLIKTRGQQVTLRCSPISGHKSVSWYQQVLGQGPQFIFQYYEKEERGRGNFPDRFSARQFPNYSSELNVNALLLGDSALYLCASAPSVAEGTEAFFGQGTRLTVV.

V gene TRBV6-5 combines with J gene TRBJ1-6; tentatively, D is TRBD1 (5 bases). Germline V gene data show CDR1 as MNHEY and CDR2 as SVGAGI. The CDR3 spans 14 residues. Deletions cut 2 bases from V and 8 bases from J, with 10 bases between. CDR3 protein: CASSYGGEDSPLHF. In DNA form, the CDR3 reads TGTGCCAGCAGTTACGGAGGGGAAGATTCACCCCTCCACTTT.

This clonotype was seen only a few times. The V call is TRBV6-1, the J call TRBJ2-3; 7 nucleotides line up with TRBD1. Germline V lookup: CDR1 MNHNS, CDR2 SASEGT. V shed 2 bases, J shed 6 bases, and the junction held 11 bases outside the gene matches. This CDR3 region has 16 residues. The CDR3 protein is CASSEPPGQSIDTQYF. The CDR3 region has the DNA TGTGCCAGCAGTGAACCCCCGGGACAGAGTATTGATACGCAGTATTTT.

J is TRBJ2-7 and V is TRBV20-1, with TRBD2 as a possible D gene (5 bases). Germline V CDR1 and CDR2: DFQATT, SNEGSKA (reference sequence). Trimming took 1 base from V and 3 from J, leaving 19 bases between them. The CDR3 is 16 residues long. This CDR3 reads CSARGRVATTFYEQYF. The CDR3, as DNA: TGCAGTGCTAGAGGCCGGGTAGCGACGACCTTCTACGAGCAGTACTTC.

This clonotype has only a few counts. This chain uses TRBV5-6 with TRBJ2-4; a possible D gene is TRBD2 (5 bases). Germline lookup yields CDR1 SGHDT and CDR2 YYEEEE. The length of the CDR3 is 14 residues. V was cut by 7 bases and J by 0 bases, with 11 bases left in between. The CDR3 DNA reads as TGTGCCAGCGCACAGCGGATAGCCAAAAACATTCAGTACTTC. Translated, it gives CASAQRIAKNIQYF.

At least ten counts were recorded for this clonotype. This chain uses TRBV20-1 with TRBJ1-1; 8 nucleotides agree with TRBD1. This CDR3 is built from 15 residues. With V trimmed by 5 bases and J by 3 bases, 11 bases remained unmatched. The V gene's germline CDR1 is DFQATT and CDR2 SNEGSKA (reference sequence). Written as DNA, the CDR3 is TGCAGTGCTCCCGGGGCAGGGGGCATCCACACTGAAGCTTTCTTT. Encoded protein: CSAPGAGGIHTEAFF.

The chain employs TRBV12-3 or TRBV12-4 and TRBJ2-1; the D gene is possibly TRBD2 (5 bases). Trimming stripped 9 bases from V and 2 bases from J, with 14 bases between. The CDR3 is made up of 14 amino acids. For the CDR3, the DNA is TGTGCCAGAAGCGGATTTTTGGCCTACAATGAGCAGTTCTTC. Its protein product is CARSGFLAYNEQFF.